Listed below are T cell receptor beta chains from one sample, sequenced in a study of T cell responses to AZD1222 COVID-19 vaccine. Using immunoSEQ multiplex PCR, the repertoire was profiled, and TCRdb retains in-frame clones only, with some absent. Among 150,000 or so clones, 94% were seen once, and the ten largest hold about 0.64%. The sample consisted of peripheral blood, taken on day 0 of AZD1222 vaccination. These receptors came from an adult in good health. Both conserved end residues are part of each CDR3. The D gene is left open where the match is weak. Some rows mark clone size as missing; the rest say once, few, many or name a class of expanded clone.

>TRBJ1-5|NA|NA|TRBV12-3/TRBV12-4
TGTGCCACCAAGCAAGGCTATCAGCCCCAGCATTTT
CATKQGYQPQHF
>TRBJ1-1|NA|NA|TRBV7-9
TGTGCCAGCAGCTTAAAGGGAGTGAACACTGAAGCTTTCTTT
CASSLKGVNTEAFF
>TRBJ2-5|NA|TRBD1|TRBV6-1
TGTGCCAGCAGTGAAGGAATAGGACAGGGGAGGGAGACCCAGTACTTC
CASSEGIGQGRETQYF
>TRBJ1-2|NA|NA|TRBV27
TGTGCCAGCAGTTTAAGGGCAACGAGCACCATTCATGGCTACACCTTC
CASSLRATSTIHGYTF
>TRBJ2-3|NA|TRBD2|TRBV10-3
TGTGCCACTAGCGGGCATAGCACAGATACGCAGTATTTT
CATSGHSTDTQYF
>TRBJ2-7|NA|TRBD1|TRBV10-1
TGCGCCAGCAGTCCCGGAGACAGGGATTTGGGGCAGTACTTC
CASSPGDRDLGQYF
>TRBJ1-2|NA|NA|TRBV5-1
TGCGCCAGCAGCTTGGGACGTCTTTCAGGCTACACCTTC
CASSLGRLSGYTF
>TRBJ1-5|NA|NA|TRBV5-4
TGTGCCAGCAGCTTGGAAGGGGGGAATCAGCCCCAGCATTTT
CASSLEGGNQPQHF
>TRBJ1-6|NA|TRBD1|TRBV2
TGTGCCAGCAGTGAAAGCGGGACAGTCAATTCACCCCTCCACTTT
CASSESGTVNSPLHF
>TRBJ1-1|NA|TRBD1|TRBV2
TGTGCCCGCCAGGGACAGCTTCAGCCTGAAGCTTTCTTT
CARQGQLQPEAFF
>TRBJ2-5|NA|TRBD2|TRBV4-1
TGCGCCAGCAGCCACCGGACTAGCGGGAGGTTTGCTGCCGACCAAGAGACCCAGTACTTC
CASSHRTSGRFAADQETQYF
>TRBJ2-3|NA|TRBD1|TRBV5-1
TGCGCCAGCAGCTTGGGGACAGGCGGAAGAACAGATACGCAGTATTTT
CASSLGTGGRTDTQYF
>TRBJ1-6|NA|NA|TRBV7-9
TGTGCCAGCCTGGACAGAGAGAATTCACCCCTCCACTTT
CASLDRENSPLHF
>TRBJ1-2|once|NA|TRBV5-1
TGCGCCAGCAGCTTGGGAGACCTTACGGCCGGGCTATATGGCTACACCTTC
CASSLGDLTAGLYGYTF
>TRBJ2-1|few|TRBD2|TRBV4-1
TGCGCCAGCAGCCAAGAGAGCGGGAGAAACTACAATGAGCAGTTCTTC
CASSQESGRNYNEQFF
>TRBJ2-1|NA|TRBD2|TRBV9
TGTGCCAGCAGCGTAGGAGTAGCGGGAGGCCTCGATGAGCAGTTCTTC
CASSVGVAGGLDEQFF
>TRBJ1-5|NA|NA|TRBV30
TGTGCCTGGAGTGGGGGGAATAGCAATCAGCCCCAGCATTTT
CAWSGGNSNQPQHF
>TRBJ2-3|NA|NA|TRBV21-1
TGTGCCAGCAGCAAAGGACGCTCGTGGCACACAGATACGCAGTATTTT
CASSKGRSWHTDTQYF
>TRBJ2-1|NA|TRBD2|TRBV15
TGTGCCACCGCGGGAGTCCTCGGTGAGCAGTTCTTC
CATAGVLGEQFF
>TRBJ2-3|NA|NA|TRBV7-9
TGTGCCAGCAGCTTAGGTCCCGGGACCCAGGGCCCTACGCAGTATTTT
CASSLGPGTQGPTQYF
>TRBJ1-2|NA|NA|TRBV18
TGTGCCAGCTCACCAGAAGGGCCCAGGCCCTATGGCTACACCTTC
CASSPEGPRPYGYTF
>TRBJ2-7|few|NA|TRBV6-1
TGTGCCAGCAGTGAAGGTCCGGAGGGCCCGGAGTACTTC
CASSEGPEGPEYF
>TRBJ1-5|NA|NA|TRBV4-1
TGCGCCAGCAGCCCTACCAGGGACAATCAGCCCCAGCATTTT
CASSPTRDNQPQHF
>TRBJ2-7|once|NA|TRBV19
TGTGCCAGTAGTATACAGCGGCAGAGTTACGAGCAGTACTTC
CASSIQRQSYEQYF
>TRBJ1-3|NA|NA|TRBV27
TGTGCCAGCAAATTGGGGAACACCATATATTTT
CASKLGNTIYF
>TRBJ1-2|NA|NA|TRBV6-5
TGTGCCAGCAGTTACTCCCAGCAGTATGGCTACACCTTC
CASSYSQQYGYTF
>TRBJ2-5|NA|NA|TRBV6-5
TGTGCCAGCACCCGGACAGAGACAGAGACCCAGTACTTC
CASTRTETETQYF
>TRBJ2-1|NA|NA|TRBV7-9
TGTGCCAGCAGCTGGCAGCCCCCTGAGCAGTTCTTC
CASSWQPPEQFF
>TRBJ2-1|NA|TRBD2|TRBV10-1
TGCGCCAGCAGTGAGGGTAGCGGGAGGGGGAATGAGCAGTTCTTC
CASSEGSGRGNEQFF
>TRBJ2-7|NA|NA|TRBV27
TGTGCCAGCAGTATTACGGGCCTGGGGGCCTACGAGCAGTACTTC
CASSITGLGAYEQYF
>TRBJ1-5|NA|NA|TRBV11-2
TGTGCCAGCAGCTTGGCCGGGCCCGGGAGCAATCAGCCCCAGCATTTT
CASSLAGPGSNQPQHF
>TRBJ1-3|NA|NA|TRBV11-2
TGTGCCAGCAGCTTACGGCCCGGCAGAACGAGCTCTGGAAACACCATATATTTT
CASSLRPGRTSSGNTIYF
>TRBJ1-2|NA|NA|TRBV3-1/TRBV3-2
TGTGCCAGCAGCCAAGATGTCCTAGGGGATGGCTACACCTTC
CASSQDVLGDGYTF
>TRBJ1-2|NA|NA|TRBV27
TGTGCCAGCAGTTCCTCGACGGCTAATAACTATGGCTACACCTTC
CASSSSTANNYGYTF